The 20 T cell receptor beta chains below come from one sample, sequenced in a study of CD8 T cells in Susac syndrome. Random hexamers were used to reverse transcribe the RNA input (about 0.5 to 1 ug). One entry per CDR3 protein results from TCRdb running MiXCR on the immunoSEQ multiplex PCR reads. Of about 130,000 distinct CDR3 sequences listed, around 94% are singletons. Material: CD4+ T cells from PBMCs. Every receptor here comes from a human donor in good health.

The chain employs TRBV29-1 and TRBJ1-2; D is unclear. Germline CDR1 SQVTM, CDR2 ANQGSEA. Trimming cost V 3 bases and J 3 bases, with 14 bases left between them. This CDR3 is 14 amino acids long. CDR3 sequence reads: CSVDKAEVDYGYTF. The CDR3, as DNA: TGCAGCGTTGATAAGGCAGAGGTGGACTATGGCTACACCTTC.

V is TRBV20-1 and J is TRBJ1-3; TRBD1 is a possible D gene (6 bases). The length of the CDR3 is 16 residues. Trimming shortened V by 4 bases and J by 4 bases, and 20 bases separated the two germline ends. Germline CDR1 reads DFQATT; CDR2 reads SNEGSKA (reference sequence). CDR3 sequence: CSAKQGGSGTGNTIYF. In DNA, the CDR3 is TGCAGTGCTAAGCAGGGAGGCTCCGGGACAGGAAACACCATATATTTT.

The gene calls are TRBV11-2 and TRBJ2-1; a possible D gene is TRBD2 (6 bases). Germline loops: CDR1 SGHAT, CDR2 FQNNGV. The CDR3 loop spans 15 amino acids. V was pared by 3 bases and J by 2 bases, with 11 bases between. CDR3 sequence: CASSFNSGTYNEQFF. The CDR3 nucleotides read TGTGCCAGCAGCTTCAATAGCGGAACCTACAATGAGCAGTTCTTC.

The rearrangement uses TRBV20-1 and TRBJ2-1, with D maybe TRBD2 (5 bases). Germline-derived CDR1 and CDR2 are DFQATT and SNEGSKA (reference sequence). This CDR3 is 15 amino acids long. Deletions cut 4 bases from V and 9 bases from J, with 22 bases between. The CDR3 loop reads CSATTTSKIWGEQFF. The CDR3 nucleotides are TGCAGTGCTACGACTACCTCTAAGATCTGGGGTGAGCAGTTCTTC.

DNA of the CDR3: TGTGCCAGCAGCCGCCGAACGGGAGGGGATGGCTACACCTTC. Its translation: CASSRRTGGDGYTF. This chain uses TRBV3-1 with TRBJ1-2, with a tentative D call TRBD1 (5 bases). Germline CDR1 is LGHDT and CDR2 is YNNKEL (reference sequence). Trimming cost V 4 bases and J 6 bases, with 15 bases left between them. The CDR3 extends over 14 amino acids.

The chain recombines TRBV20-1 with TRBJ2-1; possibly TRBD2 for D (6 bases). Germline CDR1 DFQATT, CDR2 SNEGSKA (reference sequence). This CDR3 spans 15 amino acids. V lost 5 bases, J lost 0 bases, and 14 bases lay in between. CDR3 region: CSAGKAGSSYNEQFF. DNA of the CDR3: TGCAGTGCTGGAAAGGCGGGGAGCTCCTACAATGAGCAGTTCTTC.

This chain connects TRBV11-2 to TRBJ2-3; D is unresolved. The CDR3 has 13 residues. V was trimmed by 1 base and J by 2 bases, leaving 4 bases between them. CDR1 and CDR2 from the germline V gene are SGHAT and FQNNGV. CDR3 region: CASSLGTTDTQYF. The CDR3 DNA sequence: TGTGCCAGCAGCTTAGGGACCACAGATACGCAGTATTTT.

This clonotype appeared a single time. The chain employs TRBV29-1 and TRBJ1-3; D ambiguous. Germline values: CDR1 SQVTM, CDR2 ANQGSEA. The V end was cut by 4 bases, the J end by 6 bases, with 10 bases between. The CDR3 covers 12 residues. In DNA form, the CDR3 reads TGCAGCGTTGGTTTGGGAGAAAACACCATATATTTT. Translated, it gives CSVGLGENTIYF. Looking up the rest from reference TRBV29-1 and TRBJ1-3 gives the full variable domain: SAVISQKPSRDICQRGTSLTIQCQVDSQVTMMFWYRQQPGQSLTLIATANQGSEATYESGFVIDKFPISRPNLTFSTLTVSNMSPEDSSIYLCSVGLGENTIYFGEGSWLTVV.

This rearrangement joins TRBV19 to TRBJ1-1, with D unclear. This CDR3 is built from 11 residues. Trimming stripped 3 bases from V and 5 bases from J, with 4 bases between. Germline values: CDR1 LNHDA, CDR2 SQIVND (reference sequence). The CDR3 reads CASSMGTEAFF. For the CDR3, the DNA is TGTGCCAGTAGTATGGGGACTGAAGCTTTCTTT. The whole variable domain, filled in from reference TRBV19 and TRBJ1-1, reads DGGITQSPKYLFRKEGQNVTLSCEQNLNHDAMYWYRQDPGQGLRLIYYSQIVNDFQKGDIAEGYSVSREKKESFPLTVTSAQKNPTAFYLCASSMGTEAFFGQGTRLTVV.

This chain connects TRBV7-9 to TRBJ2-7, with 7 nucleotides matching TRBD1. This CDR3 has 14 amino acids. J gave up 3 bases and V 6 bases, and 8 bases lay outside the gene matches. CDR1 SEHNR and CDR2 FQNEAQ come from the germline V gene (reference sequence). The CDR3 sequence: CASRRAGTVYEQYF. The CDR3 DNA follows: TGTGCCAGCAGGCGAGCCGGGACAGTCTACGAGCAGTACTTC.

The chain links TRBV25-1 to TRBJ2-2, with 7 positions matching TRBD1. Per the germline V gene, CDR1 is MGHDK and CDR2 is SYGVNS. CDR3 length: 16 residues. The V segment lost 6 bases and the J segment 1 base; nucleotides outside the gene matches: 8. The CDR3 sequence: CASRERHRGNTGELFF. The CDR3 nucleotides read TGTGCCAGCAGGGAGAGGCACAGGGGGAACACCGGGGAGCTGTTTTTT.

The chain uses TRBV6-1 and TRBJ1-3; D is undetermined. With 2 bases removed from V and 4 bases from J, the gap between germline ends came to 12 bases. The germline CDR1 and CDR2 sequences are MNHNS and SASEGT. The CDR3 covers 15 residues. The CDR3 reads CASSELGFAGNTIYF. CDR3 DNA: TGTGCCAGCAGTGAATTGGGGTTTGCAGGAAACACCATATATTTT.

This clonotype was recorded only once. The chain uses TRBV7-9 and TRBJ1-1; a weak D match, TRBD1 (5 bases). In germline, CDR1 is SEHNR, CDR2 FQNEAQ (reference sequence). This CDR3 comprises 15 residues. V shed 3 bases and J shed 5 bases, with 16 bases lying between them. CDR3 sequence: CASSFSPGGETEAFF. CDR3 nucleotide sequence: TGTGCCAGCAGCTTTAGTCCCGGGGGGGAAACTGAAGCTTTCTTT.

The DNA for the CDR3 is TGCGCCAGCAGCTTGGTCCCGGACTCTGGAAACACCATATATTTT. It encodes CASSLVPDSGNTIYF. This chain links TRBV5-1 with TRBJ1-3, with no clear D. From germline, CDR1 is SGHRS and CDR2 YFSETQ. V was pared by 0 bases and J by 0 bases, with 7 bases between. This CDR3 has 15 residues.

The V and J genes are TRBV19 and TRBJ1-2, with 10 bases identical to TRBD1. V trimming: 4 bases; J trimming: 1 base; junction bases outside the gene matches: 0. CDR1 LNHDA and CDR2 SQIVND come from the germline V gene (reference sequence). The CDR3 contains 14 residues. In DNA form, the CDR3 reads TGTGCCAGTAGTAGGGACAGGGGTAACTATGGCTACACCTTC. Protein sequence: CASSRDRGNYGYTF.

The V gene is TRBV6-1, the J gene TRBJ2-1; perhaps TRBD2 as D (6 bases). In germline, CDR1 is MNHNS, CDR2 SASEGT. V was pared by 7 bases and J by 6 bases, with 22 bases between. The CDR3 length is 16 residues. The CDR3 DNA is TGTGCCAGCACTCCGAGGAGGGACGTTGGAGGCAATGAGCAGTTCTTC. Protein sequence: CASTPRRDVGGNEQFF.

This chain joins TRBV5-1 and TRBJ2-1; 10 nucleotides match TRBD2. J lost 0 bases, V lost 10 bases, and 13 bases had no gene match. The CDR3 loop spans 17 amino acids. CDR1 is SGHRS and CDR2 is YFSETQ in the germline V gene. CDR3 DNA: TGCGCCTCAGTCGGAACTAGCGGGGTGAGCTCCTACAATGAGCAGTTCTTC. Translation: CASVGTSGVSSYNEQFF. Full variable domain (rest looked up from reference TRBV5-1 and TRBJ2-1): KAGVTQTPRYLIKTRGQQVTLSCSPISGHRSVSWYQQTPGQGLQFLFEYFSETQRNKGNFPGRFSGRQFSNSRSEMNVSTLELGDSALYLCASVGTSGVSSYNEQFFGPGTRLTVL.

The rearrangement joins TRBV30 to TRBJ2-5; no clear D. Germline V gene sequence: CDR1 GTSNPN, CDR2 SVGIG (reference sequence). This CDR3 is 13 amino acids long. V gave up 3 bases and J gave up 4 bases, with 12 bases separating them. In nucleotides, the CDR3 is TGTGCCTGGAGAGGCAGACTCGGAGAGACCCAGTACTTC. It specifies CAWRGRLGETQYF.

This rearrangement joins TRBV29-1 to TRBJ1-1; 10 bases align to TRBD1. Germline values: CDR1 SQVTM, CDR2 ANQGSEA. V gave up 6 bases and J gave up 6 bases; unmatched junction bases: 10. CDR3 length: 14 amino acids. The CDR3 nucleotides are TGCAGCGTGCGGGGACAGGGGCATGGGTCTGAAGCTTTCTTT. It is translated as CSVRGQGHGSEAFF. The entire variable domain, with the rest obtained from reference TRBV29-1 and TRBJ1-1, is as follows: SAVISQKPSRDICQRGTSLTIQCQVDSQVTMMFWYRQQPGQSLTLIATANQGSEATYESGFVIDKFPISRPNLTFSTLTVSNMSPEDSSIYLCSVRGQGHGSEAFFGQGTRLTVV.

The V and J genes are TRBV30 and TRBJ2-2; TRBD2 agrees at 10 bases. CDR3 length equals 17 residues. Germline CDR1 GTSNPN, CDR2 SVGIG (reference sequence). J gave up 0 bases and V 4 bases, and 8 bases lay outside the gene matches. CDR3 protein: CAWTGVGLASNTGELFF. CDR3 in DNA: TGTGCCTGGACCGGGGTGGGACTAGCGTCGAACACCGGGGAGCTGTTTTTT.